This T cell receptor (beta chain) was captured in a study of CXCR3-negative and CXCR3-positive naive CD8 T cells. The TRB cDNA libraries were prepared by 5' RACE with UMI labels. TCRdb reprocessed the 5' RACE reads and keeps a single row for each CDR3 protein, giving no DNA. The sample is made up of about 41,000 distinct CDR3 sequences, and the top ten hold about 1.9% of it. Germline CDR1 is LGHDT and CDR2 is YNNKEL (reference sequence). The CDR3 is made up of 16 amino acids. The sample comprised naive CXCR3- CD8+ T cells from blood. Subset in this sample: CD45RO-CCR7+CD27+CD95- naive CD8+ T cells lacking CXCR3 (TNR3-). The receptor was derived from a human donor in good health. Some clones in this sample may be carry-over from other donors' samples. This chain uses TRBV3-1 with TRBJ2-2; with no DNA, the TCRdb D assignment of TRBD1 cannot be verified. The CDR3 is CASSQDSGEKDGELFF.